One sample yielded the 21 T cell receptor beta chains listed below, sequenced in a study of blood T cell repertoires in COVID-19. The assay was immunoSEQ multiplex PCR, and TCRdb's table has in-frame clones only and misses some. Here the sample spans 55,000 to 70,000 clones, 70% to 90% being singletons. Sequenced sample: peripheral blood. The receptors come from a woman aged 50 to 60 with COVID-19, enrolled during active disease.

The chain is built from TRBV9 and TRBJ2-2; 12 bases agree with TRBD2. Trimming at V came to 0 bases and at J to 3 bases, leaving 6 bases not matched to a gene. This CDR3 has 18 residues. Germline loops: CDR1 SGDLS, CDR2 YYNGEE. The CDR3 is CASSVGTSGIMDTGELFF. The DNA of the CDR3 is TGTGCCAGCAGCGTAGGGACTAGCGGGATCATGGACACCGGGGAGCTGTTTTTT.

The chain links TRBV5-1 to TRBJ2-5, with TRBD2 as a possible D gene (5 bases). This CDR3 has 14 residues. Germline CDR1 reads SGHRS; CDR2 reads YFSETQ. V was pared by 0 bases and J by 10 bases, with 16 bases between. Here the CDR3 reads CASSLVPAGEVQYF. The CDR3 DNA follows: TGCGCCAGCAGCTTGGTGCCGGCGGGTGAGGTCCAGTACTTC.

V gene TRBV3-1 (or the pseudogene TRBV3-2) combines with J gene TRBJ2-1; TRBD1 aligns across 8 bases. V shed 4 bases and J 1 base; nucleotides not matched to a gene: 18. This CDR3 contains 20 residues. Germline V gene sequence: CDR1 LGHDT, CDR2 YNNKEL (reference sequence). In DNA, the CDR3 is TGTGCCAGCAGCCCACAAAGCTGGGCTGTTCGGGACAGGTCCTACAATGAGCAGTTCTTC. Its protein is CASSPQSWAVRDRSYNEQFF.

The chain combines TRBV11-2 with TRBJ2-6; the match to TRBD1 covers 7 bases. The junction had 7 bases not matched to a gene; V was cut back by 5 bases and J by 3 bases. The CDR3 consists of 16 residues. Germline V gene lookup returns CDR1 SGHAT and CDR2 FQNNGV. Here the CDR3 reads CASSTYRGGGANVLTF. CDR3 bases: TGTGCCAGCAGCACCTACAGGGGCGGTGGGGCCAACGTCCTGACTTTC. Full variable domain (missing parts from reference TRBV11-2 and TRBJ2-6): EAGVAQSPRYKIIEKRQSVAFWCNPISGHATLYWYQQILGQGPKLLIQFQNNGVVDDSQLPKDRFSAERLKGVDSTLKIQPAKLEDSAVYLCASSTYRGGGANVLTFGAGSRLTVL.

The J gene is TRBJ1-6, the V gene TRBV5-4; 8 nucleotides line up with TRBD1. Germline assignment: CDR1 SGHNT and CDR2 YYREEE (reference sequence). V gave up 2 bases and J gave up 6 bases; unmatched junction bases: 7. The CDR3 consists of 16 residues. CDR3 DNA: TGTGCCAGCAGCTTCGACAGGGGCACGACTAATTCACCCCTCCACTTT. Translation gives CASSFDRGTTNSPLHF.

The J gene is TRBJ2-3, the V gene TRBV7-8; weak D call: TRBD2 (5 bases). Trimming took 5 bases from V and 6 from J, leaving 12 bases between them. This CDR3 region has 13 residues. Germline loops: CDR1 SGHVS, CDR2 FQNEAQ. The CDR3 loop reads CASSRPPGDTQYF. The CDR3 region has the DNA TGTGCCAGCAGCCGACCCCCGGGGGATACGCAGTATTTT.

The genes are TRBV27 and TRBJ1-6; possibly TRBD1 for D (6 bases). There are 15 residues in the CDR3. Germline CDR1 MNHEY, CDR2 SMNVEV (reference sequence). The germline V and J ends were trimmed by 5 bases and 6 bases, with 14 bases remaining between them. The CDR3 DNA reads as TGTGCCAGCAGTCCTTCGACAGGTCTTAATTCACCCCTCCACTTT. Translated, it gives CASSPSTGLNSPLHF.

The J gene is TRBJ1-2, the V gene TRBV30, with D possibly matching TRBD1 (5 bases). The CDR3 has 13 amino acids. Trimming removed 1 base from V and 8 bases from J, with 14 bases in between. In germline, CDR1 is GTSNPN, CDR2 SVGIG (reference sequence). The DNA for the CDR3 is TGTGCCTGGAGTGAAGGACAAGGCCGGGGCTACACCTTC. Protein sequence: CAWSEGQGRGYTF.

The count of this clone is one. This sequence joins TRBV29-1 and TRBJ2-1, with a weak D call TRBD1 (5 bases). The CDR3 loop spans 12 amino acids. The V end lost 8 bases, the J end lost 3 bases, and 11 bases lay between the germline ends. Per germline, CDR1 SQVTM and CDR2 ANQGSEA. CDR3 coding DNA: TGCAGCACACGAAGGGGCTACAATGAGCAGTTCTTC. Translated: CSTRRGYNEQFF.

The gene calls are TRBV13 and TRBJ2-7; no clear D gene. V dropped 5 bases and J dropped 0 bases, with 2 bases sitting between them. From germline, CDR1 is PRHDT and CDR2 FYEKMQ (reference sequence). The CDR3 spans 11 residues. The CDR3 reads CASSLSYEQYF. CDR3 coding DNA: TGTGCCAGCAGCCTCTCCTACGAGCAGTACTTC.

The gene calls are TRBV9 and TRBJ2-2; 13 positions agree with TRBD2. V gave up 4 bases and J gave up 4 bases; unmatched junction bases: 10. Per germline, CDR1 SGDLS and CDR2 YYNGEE. The CDR3 is made up of 18 amino acids. The CDR3 sequence: CASSFSGTSGIRTGELFF. The CDR3 nucleotides are TGTGCCAGCAGCTTCTCCGGGACTAGCGGGATTCGCACCGGGGAGCTGTTTTTT.

V gene TRBV10-3 combines with J gene TRBJ1-5; 11 bases line up with TRBD1. There are 14 residues in the CDR3. Germline V gene lookup returns CDR1 ENHRY and CDR2 SYGVKD. The junction had 7 bases not matched to a gene; V was cut back by 4 bases and J by 11 bases. CDR3 DNA: TGTGCCATCAGTGGGGGGACAGGGGGATCGGCCCAGCATTTT. It translates to CAISGGTGGSAQHF.

The gene calls are TRBV7-3 and TRBJ2-3; D is perhaps TRBD1 (7 bases). The CDR3 is made up of 12 amino acids. CDR1 SGHTA and CDR2 FQGTGA come from the germline V gene. With 8 bases removed from V and 7 bases from J, the gap between germline ends came to 13 bases. The CDR3 bases are TGTGCCAGCGGAGCAGGGGGGAATACGCAGTATTTT. As protein: CASGAGGNTQYF. The full variable domain, completed using reference TRBV7-3 and TRBJ2-3, is GAGVSQTPSNKVTEKGKYVELRCDPISGHTALYWYRQSLGQGPEFLIYFQGTGAADDSGLPNDRFFAVRPEGSVSTLKIQRTERGDSAVYLCASGAGGNTQYFGPGTRLTVL.

This chain connects TRBV4-1 to TRBJ1-3; no reliable D call. The germline V and J ends were trimmed by 10 bases and 4 bases, with 11 bases remaining between them. Germline lookup yields CDR1 MGHRA and CDR2 YSYEKL. This CDR3 region has 12 residues. Here the CDR3 reads CATWGGGNTIYF. The DNA for the CDR3 is TGCGCCACTTGGGGAGGCGGAAACACCATATATTTT.

The chain links TRBV27 to TRBJ1-5; D perhaps matches TRBD1 (6 bases). The V end lost 4 bases, the J end lost 0 bases, and 10 bases lay between the germline ends. CDR1 MNHEY and CDR2 SMNVEV come from the germline V gene (reference sequence). This CDR3 is built from 15 residues. This CDR3 is CASSSRGYSNQPQHF. The CDR3 nucleotides are TGTGCCAGCAGTTCCAGGGGTTATAGCAATCAGCCCCAGCATTTT.

This chain joins TRBV15 and TRBJ1-1; 9 bases are a match to TRBD1. The CDR3 has 13 residues. Unmatched junction bases numbered 2, after V lost 5 bases and J lost 4 bases. CDR1 is LNHNV and CDR2 is YYDKDF in the germline V gene (reference sequence). The CDR3 loop reads CATSLDRGTEAFF. The CDR3 DNA follows: TGTGCCACCAGCCTGGACAGGGGCACTGAAGCTTTCTTT.

This clone was observed a single time. The chain employs TRBV5-1 and TRBJ1-1; TRBD1 is a possible D gene (5 bases). The CDR3 is made up of 14 amino acids. CDR1 is SGHRS and CDR2 is YFSETQ in the germline V gene. Deletions cut 0 bases from V and 6 bases from J, with 12 bases between. The CDR3 here is CASSLAGARAEAFF. The CDR3 region has the DNA TGCGCCAGCAGCTTGGCTGGGGCGCGAGCTGAAGCTTTCTTT.

This clone is a singleton in its sample. V gene TRBV30 combines with J gene TRBJ1-2, with 7 positions matching TRBD1. Looked up from germline, CDR1 is GTSNPN and CDR2 is SVGIG (reference sequence). CDR3 length equals 13 residues. V lost 2 bases to trimming and J lost 4 bases; unmatched junction nucleotides: 4. The CDR3 protein is CAWSLQGSYGYTF. The CDR3 nucleotides read TGTGCCTGGAGTCTACAGGGGAGCTATGGCTACACCTTC.

The chain employs TRBV11-1 and TRBJ2-1, with 8 nucleotides matching TRBD1. This CDR3 spans 14 amino acids. Germline values: CDR1 SGHAT, CDR2 FQDESV (reference sequence). V trimming: 1 base; J trimming: 7 bases; junction bases outside the gene matches: 3. The CDR3 coding sequence is TGTGCCAGCAGCTTAGGGACAGGGACAAATGAGCAGTTCTTC. Its protein product is CASSLGTGTNEQFF.

This clone is a singleton in its sample. The CDR3 nucleotides read TGTGCCAGCAGCCCCGGGTCGACAGAGACCCAGTACTTC. Translation gives CASSPGSTETQYF. The genes are TRBV12-3 or TRBV12-4 and TRBJ2-5; D is ambiguous. Trimming took 6 bases from V and 4 from J, leaving 12 bases between them. The CDR3 length is 13 residues.

The chain uses TRBV19 and TRBJ2-1; 8 nucleotides match TRBD2. The CDR3 is 14 amino acids. In germline, CDR1 is LNHDA, CDR2 SQIVND (reference sequence). Unmatched junction bases numbered 12, after V lost 7 bases and J lost 10 bases. CDR3 nucleotides: TGTGCCAGTACCCCTAGCGGGTCCCTTTACGAGCAGTTCTTC. Protein: CASTPSGSLYEQFF.